Below are 20 T cell receptor beta chains sequenced from a single sample in a study of blood T cell repertoires in COVID-19. TCRdb keeps only in-frame clones here, not all; method: immunoSEQ multiplex PCR. The sample has more than 130,000 clones; about 88% are singletons. The sequenced material came from peripheral blood. The receptor source for this set is a man aged 50 to 59 with active or convalescent COVID-19.

The chain couples TRBV3-1 (or the pseudogene TRBV3-2) to TRBJ2-5; 9 positions match TRBD2. With 1 base clipped from V and 7 bases from J, the junction kept 13 bases outside the gene matches. The CDR3 runs to 17 residues. Germline values: CDR1 LGHDT, CDR2 YNNKEL (reference sequence). CDR3 protein: CASSQVLSVAGEGTQYF. CDR3 coding DNA: TGTGCCAGCAGCCAAGTCCTTTCAGTAGCGGGAGAAGGGACCCAGTACTTC.

V is TRBV9 and J is TRBJ1-6; a weak D match, TRBD1 (5 bases). There are 13 residues in the CDR3. V was cut by 2 bases and J by 9 bases, with 9 bases left in between. CDR1 and CDR2 (germline): SGDLS, YYNGEE. CDR3 bases: TGTGCCAGCAGCGTCGACAGTGCTTCACCCCTCCACTTT. Translated, it gives CASSVDSASPLHF. The variable domain in full, completed from reference TRBV9 and TRBJ1-6, reads DSGVTQTPKHLITATGQRVTLRCSPRSGDLSVYWYQQSLDQGLQFLIQYYNGEERAKGNILERFSAQQFPDLHSELNLSSLELGDSALYFCASSVDSASPLHFGNGTRLTVT.

In this sample, this clone turned up once. The chain joins TRBV2 to TRBJ1-1; the D is unclear. Trimming left V 3 bases short and J 7 bases short, with 9 bases between. In germline, CDR1 is SNHLY, CDR2 FYNNEI. The CDR3 is 12 amino acids. CDR3: CASSERRIEAFF. The DNA for the CDR3 is TGTGCCAGCAGTGAGAGGCGGATTGAAGCTTTCTTT.

This chain uses TRBV14 with TRBJ2-5; TRBD1 is a possible D gene (5 bases). Germline CDR1 reads SGHDN; CDR2 reads FVKESK. The CDR3 length is 14 residues. Trimming pared 4 bases from V and 5 bases from J, leaving 14 bases between. The CDR3 loop reads CASSPRQNRETQYF. CDR3 DNA: TGTGCCAGCAGCCCCCGACAGAACCGGGAGACCCAGTACTTC.

This chain joins TRBV5-1 and TRBJ2-5, with 8 bases that match TRBD1. The CDR3 contains 14 residues. V was clipped by 0 bases and J by 2 bases; unmatched bases: 0. Germline CDR1 reads SGHRS; CDR2 reads YFSETQ. CDR3 amino acids: CASSLGTGQETQYF. Here the CDR3 DNA reads TGCGCCAGCAGCTTGGGGACAGGGCAAGAGACCCAGTACTTC.

The chain recombines TRBV6-6 with TRBJ1-4; 8 nucleotides agree with TRBD1. Unmatched junction bases numbered 4, after V lost 6 bases and J lost 7 bases. This CDR3 spans 13 amino acids. Germline V gene lookup returns CDR1 MNHNY and CDR2 SVGAGI (reference sequence). The CDR3, as DNA: TGTGCCAGCAGAGGGACAGGACGTGAAAAACTGTTTTTT. It encodes CASRGTGREKLFF.

The chain combines TRBV19 with TRBJ2-5, with D possibly being TRBD1 (6 bases). Trimming shortened V by 5 bases and J by 7 bases, and 17 bases separated the two germline ends. CDR3 length: 14 amino acids. Germline assignment: CDR1 LNHDA and CDR2 SQIVND (reference sequence). The chain's CDR3 is CASSSKQGVVTQYF. The CDR3 DNA reads TGTGCCAGTAGTTCAAAACAGGGTGTTGTGACCCAGTACTTC.

This clone was observed a single time. This chain connects TRBV14 to TRBJ2-3, with 9 bases fitting TRBD2. The trim removed 1 base at V and 5 bases at J, leaving 7 bases unmatched. The CDR3 extends over 16 amino acids. Looked up from germline, CDR1 is SGHDN and CDR2 is FVKESK. In nucleotides, the CDR3 is TGTGCCAGCAGCCAAGGTGGTAGCGGGAGAGGAGATACGCAGTATTTT. Protein product: CASSQGGSGRGDTQYF.

The rearrangement uses TRBV9 and TRBJ2-5, with D possibly TRBD2 on 6 matching bases. Trimming cost V 3 bases and J 5 bases, with 23 bases left between them. Germline V gene sequence: CDR1 SGDLS, CDR2 YYNGEE. The CDR3 is made up of 17 amino acids. The CDR3 loop reads CASSAQPGDGGVETQYF. The CDR3 DNA reads as TGTGCCAGCAGCGCACAACCCGGGGACGGAGGGGTTGAGACCCAGTACTTC. The variable domain in full, with the rest retrieved from reference TRBV9 and TRBJ2-5, is DSGVTQTPKHLITATGQRVTLRCSPRSGDLSVYWYQQSLDQGLQFLIQYYNGEERAKGNILERFSAQQFPDLHSELNLSSLELGDSALYFCASSAQPGDGGVETQYFGPGTRLLVL.

The chain couples TRBV5-1 to TRBJ2-3; D might be TRBD2 (5 bases). This CDR3 spans 14 amino acids. Per germline, CDR1 SGHRS and CDR2 YFSETQ. The V and J ends lost 4 bases and 3 bases respectively, with 12 bases between them. In nucleotides, the CDR3 is TGCGCCAGCAGCCGGCGAGCGGATACAGATACGCAGTATTTT. This codes for CASSRRADTDTQYF. Full variable domain (outside the CDR3, taken from reference TRBV5-1 and TRBJ2-3): KAGVTQTPRYLIKTRGQQVTLSCSPISGHRSVSWYQQTPGQGLQFLFEYFSETQRNKGNFPGRFSGRQFSNSRSEMNVSTLELGDSALYLCASSRRADTDTQYFGPGTRLTVL.

V and J are TRBV18 and TRBJ2-7; 9 bases agree with TRBD2. The V segment lost 1 base and the J segment 3 bases; nucleotides outside the gene matches: 10. The germline gives CDR1 KGHSH, CDR2 LQKENI. The CDR3 runs 17 residues. The CDR3 protein is CASSPRLAGASGYEQYF. DNA for the CDR3: TGTGCCAGCTCACCACGGTTAGCGGGAGCGTCCGGCTACGAGCAGTACTTC.

V gene TRBV5-6 combines with J gene TRBJ2-2; D possibly corresponds to TRBD2 (6 bases). V lost 1 base to trimming and J lost 2 bases, with 15 bases between them. The CDR3 loop spans 17 amino acids. CDR1 and CDR2 (germline): SGHDT, YYEEEE. The CDR3 protein is CASSLNSGTTNTGELFF. The CDR3 DNA sequence: TGTGCCAGCAGCTTGAATAGCGGAACCACTAACACCGGGGAGCTGTTTTTT.

The genes are TRBV19 and TRBJ2-1, with 8 bases aligning to TRBD2. The CDR3 has 17 residues. The V gene's germline CDR1 is LNHDA and CDR2 SQIVND (reference sequence). V was pared by 4 bases and J by 4 bases, with 12 bases of the junction left unmatched. The DNA of the CDR3 is TGTGCCAGTAGTAGGGGCTCGGGGCGGGAGGTTTACAATGAGCAGTTCTTC. Amino acids: CASSRGSGREVYNEQFF.

The gene calls are TRBV5-1 and TRBJ2-2; D is uncertain. The germline V gene encodes CDR1 SGHRS and CDR2 YFSETQ. The CDR3 contains 13 residues. Trimming removed 2 bases from V and 4 bases from J, with 6 bases in between. The DNA for the CDR3 is TGCGCCAGCAGCTTACACCTCACCGGGGAGCTGTTTTTT. This gives the protein CASSLHLTGELFF.

In regard to this clone: Other DNA sequences in this sample translate to the same CDR3. The V and J genes are TRBV18 and TRBJ2-5, with D tentatively TRBD2 (5 bases). Germline V lookup: CDR1 KGHSH, CDR2 LQKENI. Trimming took off 2 bases at V and 2 bases at J, with 9 bases between the two ends. The CDR3 extends over 14 amino acids. CDR3 bases: TGTGCCAGCTCACCATTGGGCGGGCAAGAGACCCAGTACTTC. Amino acids: CASSPLGGQETQYF. The entire variable domain, with the rest obtained from reference TRBV18 and TRBJ2-5, is as follows: NAGVMQNPRHLVRRRGQEARLRCSPMKGHSHVYWYRQLPEEGLKFMVYLQKENIIDESGMPKERFSAEFPKEGPSILRIQQVVRGDSAAYFCASSPLGGQETQYFGPGTRLLVL.

V gene TRBV5-4 combines with J gene TRBJ2-5; 8 bases match TRBD2. Per germline, CDR1 SGHNT and CDR2 YYREEE (reference sequence). The CDR3 consists of 14 residues. The ends lost 3 bases at V and 4 bases at J; junction bases unmatched: 5. The CDR3, as DNA: TGTGCCAGCAGCTCTGGGACTAGGACAGAGACCCAGTACTTC. It codes for CASSSGTRTETQYF. The variable domain in full, with the rest retrieved from reference TRBV5-4 and TRBJ2-5, is ETGVTQSPTHLIKTRGQQVTLRCSSQSGHNTVSWYQQALGQGPQFIFQYYREEENGRGNFPPRFSGLQFPNYSSELNVNALELDDSALYLCASSSGTRTETQYFGPGTRLLVL.

The rearrangement uses TRBV5-1 and TRBJ2-5; 8 bases map to TRBD1. Trimming took 1 base from V and 4 from J; bases not matched to a gene: 3. The V gene's germline CDR1 is SGHRS and CDR2 YFSETQ. The CDR3 totals 14 residues. The CDR3 DNA reads TGCGCCAGCAGCTTGAGCAGGGGGCGAGAGACCCAGTACTTC. Its protein product is CASSLSRGRETQYF.

This sequence joins TRBV15 and TRBJ2-2; D possibly corresponds to TRBD2 (6 bases). The CDR3 is made up of 16 amino acids. V lost 3 bases and J lost 1, with 12 bases in between. Germline CDR1 reads LNHNV; CDR2 reads YYDKDF (reference sequence). The CDR3 spells CATSSIGSGNTGELFF. CDR3 DNA: TGTGCCACCAGCAGTATAGGTAGCGGGAACACCGGGGAGCTGTTTTTT.

The chain is built from TRBV18 and TRBJ2-7; 7 nucleotides match TRBD1. The CDR3 is made up of 15 amino acids. Trimming removed 3 bases from V and 0 bases from J; junction bases left unmatched: 5. The germline CDR1 and CDR2 sequences are KGHSH and LQKENI. CDR3 loop: CASSPVGDSSYEQYF. CDR3 DNA: TGTGCCAGCTCACCCGTCGGGGACAGCTCCTACGAGCAGTACTTC.

The chain links TRBV7-9 to TRBJ1-2; possible D gene TRBD1, 6 bases. V was shortened by 5 bases and J by 3 bases, with 16 bases between the two germline ends. The V gene's germline CDR1 is SEHNR and CDR2 FQNEAQ (reference sequence). The CDR3 is 15 residues long. The CDR3, as DNA: TGTGCCAGCAGCCGGTTCGACAGGTTGGACTATGGCTACACCTTC. Encoded protein: CASSRFDRLDYGYTF.